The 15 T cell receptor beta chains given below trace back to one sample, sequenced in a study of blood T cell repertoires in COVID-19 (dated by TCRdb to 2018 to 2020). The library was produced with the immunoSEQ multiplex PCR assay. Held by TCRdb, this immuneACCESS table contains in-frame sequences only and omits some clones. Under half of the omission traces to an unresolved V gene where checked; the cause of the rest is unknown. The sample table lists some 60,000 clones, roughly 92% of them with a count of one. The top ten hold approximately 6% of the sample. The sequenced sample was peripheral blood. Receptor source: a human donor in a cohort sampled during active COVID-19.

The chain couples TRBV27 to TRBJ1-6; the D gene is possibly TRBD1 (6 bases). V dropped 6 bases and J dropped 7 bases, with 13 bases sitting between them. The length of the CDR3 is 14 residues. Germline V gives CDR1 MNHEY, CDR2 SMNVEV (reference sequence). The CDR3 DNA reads TGTGCCAGCAGGGGGGCCAGACTCAATTCACCCCTCCACTTT. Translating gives CASRGARLNSPLHF.

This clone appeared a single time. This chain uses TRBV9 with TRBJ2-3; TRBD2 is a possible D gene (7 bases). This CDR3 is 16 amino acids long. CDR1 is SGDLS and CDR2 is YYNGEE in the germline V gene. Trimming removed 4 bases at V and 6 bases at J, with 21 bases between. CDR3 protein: CASSSRGGGIWDTQYF. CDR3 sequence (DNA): TGTGCCAGCAGCTCACGCGGGGGCGGCATATGGGATACGCAGTATTTT.

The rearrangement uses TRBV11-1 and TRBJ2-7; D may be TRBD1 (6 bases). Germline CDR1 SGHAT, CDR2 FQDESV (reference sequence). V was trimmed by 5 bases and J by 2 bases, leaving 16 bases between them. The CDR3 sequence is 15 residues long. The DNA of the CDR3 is TGTGCCAGCAGCCCCTTATTGGACAGACCCTACGAGCAGTACTTC. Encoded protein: CASSPLLDRPYEQYF.

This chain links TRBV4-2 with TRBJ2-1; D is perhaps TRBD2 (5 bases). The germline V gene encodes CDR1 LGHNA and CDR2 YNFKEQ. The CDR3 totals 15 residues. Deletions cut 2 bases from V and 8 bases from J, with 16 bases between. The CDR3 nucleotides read TGTGCCAGCAGCCAACAGCCAGAGGGCGTCGATGAGCAGTTCTTC. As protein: CASSQQPEGVDEQFF.

The CDR3 region is CASSPFEAANNEQFF. In nucleotides, the CDR3 is TGTGCCAGCTCACCTTTCGAAGCGGCTAACAATGAGCAGTTCTTC. The J gene is TRBJ2-1, the V gene TRBV18; TRBD2 is a possible D gene (5 bases). The V and J ends lost 3 bases and 5 bases respectively, with 14 bases between them. This CDR3 is 15 amino acids long. CDR1 is KGHSH, CDR2 LQKENI, per germline.

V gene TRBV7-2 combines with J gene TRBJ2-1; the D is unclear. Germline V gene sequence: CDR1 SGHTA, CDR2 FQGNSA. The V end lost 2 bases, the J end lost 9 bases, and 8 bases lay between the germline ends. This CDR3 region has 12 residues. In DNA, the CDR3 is TGTGCCAGCAGCTTACTGGGCAGTGAGCAGTTCTTC. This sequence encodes CASSLLGSEQFF.

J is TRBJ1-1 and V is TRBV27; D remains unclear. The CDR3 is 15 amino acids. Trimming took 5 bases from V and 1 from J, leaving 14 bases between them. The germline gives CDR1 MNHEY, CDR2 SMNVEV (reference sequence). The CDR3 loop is CASSRTAGKNTEAFF. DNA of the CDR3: TGTGCCAGCAGTCGTACCGCGGGGAAGAACACTGAAGCTTTCTTT.

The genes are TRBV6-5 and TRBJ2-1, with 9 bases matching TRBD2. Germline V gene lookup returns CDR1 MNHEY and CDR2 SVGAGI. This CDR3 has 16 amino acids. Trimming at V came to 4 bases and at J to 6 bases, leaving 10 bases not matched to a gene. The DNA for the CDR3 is TGTGCCAGCAGTTCCGCGGGGTTGCGGGGGGGCAATGAGCAGTTCTTC. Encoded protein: CASSSAGLRGGNEQFF.

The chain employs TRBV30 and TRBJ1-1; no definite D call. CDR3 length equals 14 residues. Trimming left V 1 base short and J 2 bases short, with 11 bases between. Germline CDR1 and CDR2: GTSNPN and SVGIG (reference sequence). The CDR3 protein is CAWSAPSINTEAFF. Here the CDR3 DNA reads TGTGCCTGGAGTGCCCCCTCTATCAACACTGAAGCTTTCTTT.

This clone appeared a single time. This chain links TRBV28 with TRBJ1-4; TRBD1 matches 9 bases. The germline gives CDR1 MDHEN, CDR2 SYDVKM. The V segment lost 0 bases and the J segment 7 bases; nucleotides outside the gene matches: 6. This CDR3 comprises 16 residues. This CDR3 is CASSLWGQGKGEKLFF. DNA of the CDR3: TGTGCCAGCAGTTTATGGGGACAGGGCAAGGGTGAAAAACTGTTTTTT. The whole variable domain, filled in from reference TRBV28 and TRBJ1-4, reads DVKVTQSSRYLVKRTGEKVFLECVQDMDHENMFWYRQDPGLGLRLIYFSYDVKMKEKGDIPEGYSVSREKKERFSLILESASTNQTSMYLCASSLWGQGKGEKLFFGSGTQLSVL.

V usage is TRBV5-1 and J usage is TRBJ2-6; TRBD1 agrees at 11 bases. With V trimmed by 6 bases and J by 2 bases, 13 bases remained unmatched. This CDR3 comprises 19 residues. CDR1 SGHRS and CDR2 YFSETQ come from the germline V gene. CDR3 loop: CASNDRPGQGVAGANVLTF. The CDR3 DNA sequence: TGCGCCAGCAACGACCGACCGGGACAGGGGGTGGCTGGGGCCAACGTCCTGACTTTC.

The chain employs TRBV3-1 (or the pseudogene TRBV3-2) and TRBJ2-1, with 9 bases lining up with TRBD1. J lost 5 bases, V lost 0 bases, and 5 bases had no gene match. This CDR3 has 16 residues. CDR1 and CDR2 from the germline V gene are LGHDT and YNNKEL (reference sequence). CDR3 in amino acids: CASSQDLTGGNNEQFF. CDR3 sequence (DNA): TGTGCCAGCAGCCAAGATTTGACAGGGGGAAACAATGAGCAGTTCTTC.

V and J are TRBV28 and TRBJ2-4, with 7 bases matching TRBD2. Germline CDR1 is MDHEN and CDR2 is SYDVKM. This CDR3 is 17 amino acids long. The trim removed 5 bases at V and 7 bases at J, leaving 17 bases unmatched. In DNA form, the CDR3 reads TGTGCCAGCAGTGAATTGTTGGCGGGAGAAGACATGAACATTCAGTACTTC. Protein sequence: CASSELLAGEDMNIQYF.

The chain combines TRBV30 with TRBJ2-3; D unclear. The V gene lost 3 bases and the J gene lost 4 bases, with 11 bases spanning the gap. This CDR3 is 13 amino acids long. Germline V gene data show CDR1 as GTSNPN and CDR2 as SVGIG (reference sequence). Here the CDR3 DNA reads TGTGCCTGGAGCCGCTCCAGATCAGATACGCAGTATTTT. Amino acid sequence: CAWSRSRSDTQYF.

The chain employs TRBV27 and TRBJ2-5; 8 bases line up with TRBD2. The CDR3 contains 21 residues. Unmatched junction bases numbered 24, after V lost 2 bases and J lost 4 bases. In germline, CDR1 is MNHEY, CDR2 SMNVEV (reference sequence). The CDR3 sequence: CASSLVRDRGEAGEGGETQYF. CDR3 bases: TGTGCCAGCAGTTTAGTACGAGACCGCGGAGAAGCGGGAGAGGGAGGAGAGACCCAGTACTTC.